The source of this T cell receptor beta chain is a study of T-cell reconstitution after alpha-beta-depleted transplantation in children. The J segment lost 0 bases and the V segment lost 10 bases, leaving 10 bases of the junction unmatched. The CDR3 has 15 residues. Germline V gives CDR1 SNHLY, CDR2 FYNNEI. This clonotype was seen repeatedly, ten times or more. Its cognate antigen is unknown. The study's findings and limits: Several hundred expanded graft clones reportedly gave rise to the alpha-beta T cells present about two months after transplant. A year post-transplant, T-cell counts and diversity derived mostly from newly produced T cells.

As it was prepared, the TCRbeta library received unique molecular identifiers. One entry per CDR3 protein results from TCRdb running MiXCR on the PCR reads. The sample has about 300,000 distinct CDR3 sequences; less than 9.5% are singletons. The sample in question was peripheral blood, obtained 360 days after TCRalphabeta/CD19-depleted stem cell transplant. The sequence came from a female patient between 2 and 15 years old who had a stem cell transplant for Fanconi anemia, so the T cells may come from the graft donor. The J gene is TRBJ2-3, the V gene TRBV2; 7 bases are shared with TRBD2. The CDR3 here is CATAPLARSTDTQYF. The CDR3 region has the DNA TGTGCCACCGCACCACTAGCGAGAAGCACAGATACGCAGTATTTT.